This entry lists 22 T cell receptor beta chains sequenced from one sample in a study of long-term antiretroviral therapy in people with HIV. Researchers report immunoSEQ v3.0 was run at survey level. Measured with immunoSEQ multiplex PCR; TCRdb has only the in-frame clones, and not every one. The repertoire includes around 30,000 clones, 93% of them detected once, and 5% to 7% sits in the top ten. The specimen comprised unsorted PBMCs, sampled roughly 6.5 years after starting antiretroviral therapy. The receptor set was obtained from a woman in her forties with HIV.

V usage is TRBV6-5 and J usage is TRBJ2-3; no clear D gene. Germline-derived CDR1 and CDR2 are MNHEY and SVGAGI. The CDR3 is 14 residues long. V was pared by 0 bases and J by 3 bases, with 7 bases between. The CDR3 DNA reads TGTGCCAGCAGTTACTCGCCCAGAACAGATACGCAGTATTTT. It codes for CASSYSPRTDTQYF.

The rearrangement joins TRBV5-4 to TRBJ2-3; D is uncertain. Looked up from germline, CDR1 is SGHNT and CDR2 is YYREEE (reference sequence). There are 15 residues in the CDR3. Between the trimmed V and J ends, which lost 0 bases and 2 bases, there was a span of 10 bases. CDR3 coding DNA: TGTGCCAGCAGCTTGGATTCTGGATACACAGATACGCAGTATTTT. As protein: CASSLDSGYTDTQYF. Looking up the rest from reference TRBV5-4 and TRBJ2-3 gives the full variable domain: ETGVTQSPTHLIKTRGQQVTLRCSSQSGHNTVSWYQQALGQGPQFIFQYYREEENGRGNFPPRFSGLQFPNYSSELNVNALELDDSALYLCASSLDSGYTDTQYFGPGTRLTVL.

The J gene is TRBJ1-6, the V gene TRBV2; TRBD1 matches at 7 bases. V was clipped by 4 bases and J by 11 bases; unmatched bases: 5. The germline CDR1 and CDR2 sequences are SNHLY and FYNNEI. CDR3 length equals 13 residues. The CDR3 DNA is TGTGCCAGCAGTGCCGACAGGGTCGCACCCCTCCACTTT. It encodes CASSADRVAPLHF. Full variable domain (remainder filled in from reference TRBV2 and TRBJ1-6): EPEVTQTPSHQVTQMGQEVILRCVPISNHLYFYWYRQILGQKVEFLVSFYNNEISEKSEIFDDQFSVERPDGSNFTLKIRSTKLEDSAMYFCASSADRVAPLHFGNGTRLTVT.

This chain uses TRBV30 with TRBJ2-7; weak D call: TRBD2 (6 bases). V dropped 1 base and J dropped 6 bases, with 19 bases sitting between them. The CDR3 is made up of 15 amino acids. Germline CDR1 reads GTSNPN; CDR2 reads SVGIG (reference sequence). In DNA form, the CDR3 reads TGTGCCTGGAGTGCTCGGATGGGGAGGTCTGGCGAGCAGTACTTC. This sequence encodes CAWSARMGRSGEQYF.

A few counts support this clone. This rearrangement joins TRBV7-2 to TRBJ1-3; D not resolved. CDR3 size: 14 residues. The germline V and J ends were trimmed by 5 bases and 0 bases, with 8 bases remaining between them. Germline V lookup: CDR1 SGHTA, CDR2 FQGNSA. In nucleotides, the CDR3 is TGTGCCAGCAGCATGTGGTACTCTGGAAACACCATATATTTT. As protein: CASSMWYSGNTIYF.

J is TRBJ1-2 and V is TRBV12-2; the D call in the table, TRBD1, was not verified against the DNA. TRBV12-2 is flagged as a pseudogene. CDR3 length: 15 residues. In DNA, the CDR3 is TGTGCAAGTCGCTTGACATCAGGGGGCGCCTATGGCTACACCTTC. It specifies CASRLTSGGAYGYTF.

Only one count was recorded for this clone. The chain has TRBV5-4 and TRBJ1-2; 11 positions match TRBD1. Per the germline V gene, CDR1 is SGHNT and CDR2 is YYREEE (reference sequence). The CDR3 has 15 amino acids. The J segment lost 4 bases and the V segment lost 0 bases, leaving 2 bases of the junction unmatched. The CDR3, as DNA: TGTGCCAGCAGCTTGGGGGACAGGGGGTTCTATGGCTACACCTTC. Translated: CASSLGDRGFYGYTF. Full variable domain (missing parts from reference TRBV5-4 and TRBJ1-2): ETGVTQSPTHLIKTRGQQVTLRCSSQSGHNTVSWYQQALGQGPQFIFQYYREEENGRGNFPPRFSGLQFPNYSSELNVNALELDDSALYLCASSLGDRGFYGYTFGSGTRLTVV.

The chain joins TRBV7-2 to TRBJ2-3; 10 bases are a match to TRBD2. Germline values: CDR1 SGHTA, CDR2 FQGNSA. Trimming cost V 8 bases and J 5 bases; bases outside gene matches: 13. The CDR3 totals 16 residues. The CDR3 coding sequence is TGTGCCAGCTCACTTCAAAGCGGGGGGGCCAGAGATACGCAGTATTTT. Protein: CASSLQSGGARDTQYF. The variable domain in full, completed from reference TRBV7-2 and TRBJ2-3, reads GAGVSQSPSNKVTEKGKDVELRCDPISGHTALYWYRQSLGQGLEFLIYFQGNSAPDKSGLPSDRFSAERTGGSVSTLTIQRTQQEDSAVYLCASSLQSGGARDTQYFGPGTRLTVL.

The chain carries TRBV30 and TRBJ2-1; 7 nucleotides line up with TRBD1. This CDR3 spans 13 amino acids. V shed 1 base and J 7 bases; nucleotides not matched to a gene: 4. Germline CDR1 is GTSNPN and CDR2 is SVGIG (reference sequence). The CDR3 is CAWSGGQENEQFF. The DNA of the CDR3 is TGTGCCTGGAGTGGAGGACAGGAGAATGAGCAGTTCTTC.

The CDR3 DNA follows: TGTGCCATCAGTGAAACAGCGGGGGGTCTAACGAACACCGGGGAGCTGTTTTTT. The encoded protein is CAISETAGGLTNTGELFF. The chain employs TRBV10-3 and TRBJ2-2, with 9 bases lining up with TRBD2. Trimming took 3 bases from V and 0 from J; bases not matched to a gene: 8. Germline V gene lookup returns CDR1 ENHRY and CDR2 SYGVKD. The length of the CDR3 is 18 residues.

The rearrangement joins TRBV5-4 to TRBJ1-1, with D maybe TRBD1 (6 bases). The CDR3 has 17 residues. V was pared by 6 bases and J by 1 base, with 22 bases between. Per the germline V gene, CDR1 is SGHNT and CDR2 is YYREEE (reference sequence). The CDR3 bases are TGTGCCAGCATGCGATTATACCCAGGGGCCACGAACACTGAAGCTTTCTTT. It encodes CASMRLYPGATNTEAFF.

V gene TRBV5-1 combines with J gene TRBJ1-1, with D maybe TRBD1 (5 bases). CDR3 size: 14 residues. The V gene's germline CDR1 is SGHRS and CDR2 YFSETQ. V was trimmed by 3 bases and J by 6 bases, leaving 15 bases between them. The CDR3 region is CASSWMGGRAEAFF. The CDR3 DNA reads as TGCGCCAGCAGCTGGATGGGGGGTCGGGCTGAAGCTTTCTTT.

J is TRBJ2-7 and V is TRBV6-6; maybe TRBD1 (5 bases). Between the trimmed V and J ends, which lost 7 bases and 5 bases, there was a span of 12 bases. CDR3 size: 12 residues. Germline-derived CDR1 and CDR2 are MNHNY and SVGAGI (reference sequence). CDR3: CASTTGRDEQYF. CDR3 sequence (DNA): TGTGCCAGCACAACAGGCCGGGACGAGCAGTACTTC.

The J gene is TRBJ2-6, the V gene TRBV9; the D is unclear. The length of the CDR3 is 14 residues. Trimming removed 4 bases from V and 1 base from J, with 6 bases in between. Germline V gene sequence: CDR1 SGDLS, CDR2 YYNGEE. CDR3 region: CASSPPSGANVLTF. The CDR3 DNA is TGTGCCAGCAGCCCCCCGTCTGGGGCCAACGTCCTGACTTTC.

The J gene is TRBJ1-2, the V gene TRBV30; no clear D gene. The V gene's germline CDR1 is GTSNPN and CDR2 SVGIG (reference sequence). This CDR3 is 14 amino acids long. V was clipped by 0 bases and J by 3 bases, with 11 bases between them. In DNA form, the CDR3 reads TGTGCCTGGAGTGTTCCCCAGAAGCACTATGGCTACACCTTC. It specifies CAWSVPQKHYGYTF.

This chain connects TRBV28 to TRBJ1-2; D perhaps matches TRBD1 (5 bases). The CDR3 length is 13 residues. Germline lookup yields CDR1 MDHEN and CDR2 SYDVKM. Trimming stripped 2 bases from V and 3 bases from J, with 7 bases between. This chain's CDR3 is CASSLGTDYGYTF. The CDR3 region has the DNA TGTGCCAGCAGTTTAGGGACGGACTATGGCTACACCTTC.

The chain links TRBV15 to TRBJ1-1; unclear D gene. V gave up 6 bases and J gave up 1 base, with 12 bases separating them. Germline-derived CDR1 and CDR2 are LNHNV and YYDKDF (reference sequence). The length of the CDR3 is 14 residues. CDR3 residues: CATRFLPGNTEAFF. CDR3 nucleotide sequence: TGTGCCACCAGGTTTCTACCTGGGAACACTGAAGCTTTCTTT. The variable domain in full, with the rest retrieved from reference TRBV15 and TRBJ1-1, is DAMVIQNPRYQVTQFGKPVTLSCSQTLNHNVMYWYQQKSSQAPKLLFHYYDKDFNNEADTPDNFQSRRPNTSFCFLDIRSPGLGDTAMYLCATRFLPGNTEAFFGQGTRLTVV.

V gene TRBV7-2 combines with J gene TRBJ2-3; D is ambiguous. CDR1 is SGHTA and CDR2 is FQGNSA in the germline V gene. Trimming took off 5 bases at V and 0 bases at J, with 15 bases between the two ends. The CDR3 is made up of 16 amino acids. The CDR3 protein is CASSRYTNPSTDTQYF. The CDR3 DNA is TGTGCCAGCAGCCGTTATACAAATCCAAGCACAGATACGCAGTATTTT.

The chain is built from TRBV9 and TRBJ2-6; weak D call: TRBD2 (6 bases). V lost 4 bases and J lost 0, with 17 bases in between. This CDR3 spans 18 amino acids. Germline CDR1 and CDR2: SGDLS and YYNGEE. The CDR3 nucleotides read TGTGCCAGCAGCATTCGCCGGGACGGGAGCTCTGGGGCCAACGTCCTGACTTTC. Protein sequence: CASSIRRDGSSGANVLTF. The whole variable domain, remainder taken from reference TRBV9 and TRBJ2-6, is DSGVTQTPKHLITATGQRVTLRCSPRSGDLSVYWYQQSLDQGLQFLIQYYNGEERAKGNILERFSAQQFPDLHSELNLSSLELGDSALYFCASSIRRDGSSGANVLTFGAGSRLTVL.

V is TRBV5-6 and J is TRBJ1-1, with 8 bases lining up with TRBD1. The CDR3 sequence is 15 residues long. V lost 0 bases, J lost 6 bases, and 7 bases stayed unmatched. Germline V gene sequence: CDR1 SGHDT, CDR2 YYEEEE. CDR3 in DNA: TGTGCCAGCAGCTTGGGGCCGACAGGGGTGGCTGAAGCTTTCTTT. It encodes CASSLGPTGVAEAFF.

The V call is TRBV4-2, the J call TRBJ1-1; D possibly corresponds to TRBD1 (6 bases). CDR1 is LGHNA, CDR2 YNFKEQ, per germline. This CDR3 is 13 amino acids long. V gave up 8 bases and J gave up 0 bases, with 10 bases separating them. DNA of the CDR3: TGTGCCAGCCGACAGGACATGAACACTGAAGCTTTCTTT. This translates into CASRQDMNTEAFF.

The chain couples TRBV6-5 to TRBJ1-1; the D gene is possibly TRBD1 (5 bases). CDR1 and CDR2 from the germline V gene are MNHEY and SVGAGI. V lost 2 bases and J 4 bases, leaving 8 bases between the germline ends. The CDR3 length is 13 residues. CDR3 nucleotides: TGTGCCAGCAGTTACGACAGAAGCACTGAAGCTTTCTTT. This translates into CASSYDRSTEAFF.